The TCR beta chain under discussion was sequenced for a study of blood T cell repertoires in COVID-19. Background on the study: Donors in the United States, Italy and Spain gave samples during acute or convalescent COVID-19.

TCRdb's copy holds only in-frame clones and misses some; the assay was immunoSEQ multiplex PCR. This sample yields approximately 170,000 clones, of which 70% to 90% are seen a single time; about 9.7% belongs to the top ten. The CDR3 runs to 16 residues. Germline lookup yields CDR1 SGHRS and CDR2 YFSETQ. The J segment lost 6 bases and the V segment lost 4 bases, leaving 13 bases of the junction unmatched. This receptor was obtained from a man in his forties or fifties with active or convalescent COVID-19. Sequenced sample: peripheral blood. The chain joins TRBV5-1 to TRBJ2-7; 10 bases are shared with TRBD1. The CDR3 region has the DNA TGCGCCAGCAGCATCAGGACAGGGGGACCCCCTACCGAGCAGTACTTC. Translation: CASSIRTGGPPTEQYF.